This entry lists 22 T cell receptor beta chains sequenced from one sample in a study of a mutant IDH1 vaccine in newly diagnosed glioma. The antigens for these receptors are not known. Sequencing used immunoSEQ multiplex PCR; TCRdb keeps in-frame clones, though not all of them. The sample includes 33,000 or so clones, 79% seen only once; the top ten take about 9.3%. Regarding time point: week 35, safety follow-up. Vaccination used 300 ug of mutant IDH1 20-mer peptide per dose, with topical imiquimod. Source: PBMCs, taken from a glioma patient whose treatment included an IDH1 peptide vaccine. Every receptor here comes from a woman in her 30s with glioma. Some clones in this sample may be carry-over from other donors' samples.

This CDR3 is CASSGRTGGGQPQHF. CDR3 in DNA: TGTGCCAGCAGTGGCCGAACAGGGGGCGGGCAGCCCCAGCATTTT. The chain uses TRBV6-1 and TRBJ1-5; 9 nucleotides align to TRBD1. The CDR3 has 15 residues. The junction had 8 bases not matched to a gene; V was cut back by 4 bases and J by 7 bases. Germline lookup yields CDR1 MNHNS and CDR2 SASEGT.

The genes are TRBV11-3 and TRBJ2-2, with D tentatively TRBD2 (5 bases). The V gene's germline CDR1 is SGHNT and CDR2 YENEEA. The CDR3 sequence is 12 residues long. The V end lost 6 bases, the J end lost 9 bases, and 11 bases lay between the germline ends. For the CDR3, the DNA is TGTGCCAGCAGGTCACTAGTCCGGGAGCTGTTTTTT. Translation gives CASRSLVRELFF.

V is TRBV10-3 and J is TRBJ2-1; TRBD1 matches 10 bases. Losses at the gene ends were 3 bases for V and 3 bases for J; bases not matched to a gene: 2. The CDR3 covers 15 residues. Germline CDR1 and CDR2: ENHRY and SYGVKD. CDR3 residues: CAISERDRGYNEQFF. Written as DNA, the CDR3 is TGTGCCATCAGTGAACGGGACAGGGGCTACAATGAGCAGTTCTTC.

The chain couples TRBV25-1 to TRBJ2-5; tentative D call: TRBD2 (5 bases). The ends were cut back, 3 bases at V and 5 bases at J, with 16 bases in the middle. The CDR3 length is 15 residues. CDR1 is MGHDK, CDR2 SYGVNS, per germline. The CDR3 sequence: CASSDRAGSLETQYF. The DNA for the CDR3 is TGTGCCAGCAGTGACCGGGCGGGTTCTTTGGAGACCCAGTACTTC.

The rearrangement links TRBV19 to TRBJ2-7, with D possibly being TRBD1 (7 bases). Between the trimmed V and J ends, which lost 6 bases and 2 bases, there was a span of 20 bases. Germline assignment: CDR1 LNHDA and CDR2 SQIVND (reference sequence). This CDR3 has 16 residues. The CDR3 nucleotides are TGTGCCAGTAGCCCTCTCCGGGGGACAGTTACCTACGAGCAGTACTTC. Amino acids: CASSPLRGTVTYEQYF.

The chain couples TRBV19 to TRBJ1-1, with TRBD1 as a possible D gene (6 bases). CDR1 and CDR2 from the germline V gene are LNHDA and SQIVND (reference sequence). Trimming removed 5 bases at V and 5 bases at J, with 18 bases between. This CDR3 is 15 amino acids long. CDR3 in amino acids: CASSSRQDGWTEAFF. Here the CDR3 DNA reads TGTGCCAGTAGTTCCCGACAGGACGGGTGGACTGAAGCTTTCTTT.

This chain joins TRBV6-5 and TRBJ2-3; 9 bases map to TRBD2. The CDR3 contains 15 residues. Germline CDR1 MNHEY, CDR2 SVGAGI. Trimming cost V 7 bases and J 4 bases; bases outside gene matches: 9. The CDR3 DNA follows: TGTGCCAGCACCGCGGGGGGGGGATCGGCAGATACGCAGTATTTT. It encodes CASTAGGGSADTQYF.

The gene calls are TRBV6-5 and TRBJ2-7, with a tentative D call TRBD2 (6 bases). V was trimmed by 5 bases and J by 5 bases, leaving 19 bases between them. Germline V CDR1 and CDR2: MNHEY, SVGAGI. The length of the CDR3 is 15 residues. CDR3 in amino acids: CASSGLWGDLHEQYF. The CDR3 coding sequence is TGTGCCAGCAGTGGCCTATGGGGGGACCTCCACGAGCAGTACTTC.

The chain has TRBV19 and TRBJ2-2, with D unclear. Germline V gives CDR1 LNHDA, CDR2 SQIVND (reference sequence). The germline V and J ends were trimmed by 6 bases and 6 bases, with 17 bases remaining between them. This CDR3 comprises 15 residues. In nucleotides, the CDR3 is TGTGCCAGTAGCCCCGCCTATATGGACGCCGGGGAGCTGTTTTTT. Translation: CASSPAYMDAGELFF. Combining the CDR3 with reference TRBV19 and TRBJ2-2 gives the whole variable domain DGGITQSPKYLFRKEGQNVTLSCEQNLNHDAMYWYRQDPGQGLRLIYYSQIVNDFQKGDIAEGYSVSREKKESFPLTVTSAQKNPTAFYLCASSPAYMDAGELFFGEGSRLTVL.

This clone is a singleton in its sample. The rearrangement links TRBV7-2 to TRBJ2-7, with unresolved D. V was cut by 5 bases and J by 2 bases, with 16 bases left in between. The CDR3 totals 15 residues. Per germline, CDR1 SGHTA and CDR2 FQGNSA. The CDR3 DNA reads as TGTGCCAGCAGCAAGGTCCCCACCATGACCTACGAGCAGTACTTC. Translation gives CASSKVPTMTYEQYF.

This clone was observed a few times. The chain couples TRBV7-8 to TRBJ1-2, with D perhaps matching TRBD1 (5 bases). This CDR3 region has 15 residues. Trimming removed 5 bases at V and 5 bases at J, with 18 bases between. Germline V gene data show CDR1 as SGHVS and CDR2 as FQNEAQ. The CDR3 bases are TGTGCCAGCAGCCCCCGGGCCCGGGGCGGGTATGGCTACACCTTC. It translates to CASSPRARGGYGYTF. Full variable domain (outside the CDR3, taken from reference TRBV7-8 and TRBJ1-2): GAGVSQSPRYKVAKRGQDVALRCDPISGHVSLFWYQQALGQGPEFLTYFQNEAQLDKSGLPSDRFFAERPEGSVSTLKIQRTQQEDSAVYLCASSPRARGGYGYTFGSGTRLTVV.

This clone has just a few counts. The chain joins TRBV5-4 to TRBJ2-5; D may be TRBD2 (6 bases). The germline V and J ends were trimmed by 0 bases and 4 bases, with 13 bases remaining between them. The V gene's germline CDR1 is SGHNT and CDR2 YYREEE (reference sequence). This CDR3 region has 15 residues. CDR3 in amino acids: CASSLAREGGETQYF. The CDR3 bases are TGTGCCAGCAGCTTGGCGCGGGAAGGTGGAGAGACCCAGTACTTC.

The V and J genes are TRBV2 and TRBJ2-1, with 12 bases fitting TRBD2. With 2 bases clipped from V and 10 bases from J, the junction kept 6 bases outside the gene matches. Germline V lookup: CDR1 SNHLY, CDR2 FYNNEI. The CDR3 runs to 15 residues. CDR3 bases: TGTGCCAGCAGTGAACGACTAGCGGGAGTGGCAGAGCAGTTCTTC. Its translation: CASSERLAGVAEQFF.

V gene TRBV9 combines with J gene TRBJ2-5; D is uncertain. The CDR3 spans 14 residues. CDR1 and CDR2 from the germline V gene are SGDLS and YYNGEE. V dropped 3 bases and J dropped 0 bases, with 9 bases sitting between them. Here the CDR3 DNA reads TGTGCCAGCAGCGGATCGGGCGACCAAGAGACCCAGTACTTC. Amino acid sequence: CASSGSGDQETQYF.

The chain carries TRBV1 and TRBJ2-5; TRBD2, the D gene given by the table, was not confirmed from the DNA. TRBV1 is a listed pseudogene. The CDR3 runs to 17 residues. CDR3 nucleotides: TGCACCAGCAGCCCCCCCAGCGGGAGAGTATCTCAAGAGACCCAGTACTTC. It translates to CTSSPPSGRVSQETQYF.

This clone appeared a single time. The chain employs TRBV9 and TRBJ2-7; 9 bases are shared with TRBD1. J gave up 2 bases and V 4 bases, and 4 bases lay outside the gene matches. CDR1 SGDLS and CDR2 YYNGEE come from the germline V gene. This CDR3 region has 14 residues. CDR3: CASSTGQGPYEQYF. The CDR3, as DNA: TGTGCCAGCAGCACGGGACAGGGACCCTACGAGCAGTACTTC.

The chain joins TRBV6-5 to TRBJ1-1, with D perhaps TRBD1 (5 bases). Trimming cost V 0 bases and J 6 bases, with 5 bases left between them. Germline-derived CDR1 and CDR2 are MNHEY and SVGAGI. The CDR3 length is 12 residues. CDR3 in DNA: TGTGCCAGCAGTTACTCGGGGGCTGAAGCTTTCTTT. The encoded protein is CASSYSGAEAFF.

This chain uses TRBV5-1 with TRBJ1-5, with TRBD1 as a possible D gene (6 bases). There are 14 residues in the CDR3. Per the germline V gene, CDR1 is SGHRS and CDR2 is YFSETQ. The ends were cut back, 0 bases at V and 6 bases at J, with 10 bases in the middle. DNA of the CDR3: TGCGCCAGCAGCTTGGAGGGGGGAGGTCAGCCCCAGCATTTT. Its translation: CASSLEGGGQPQHF.

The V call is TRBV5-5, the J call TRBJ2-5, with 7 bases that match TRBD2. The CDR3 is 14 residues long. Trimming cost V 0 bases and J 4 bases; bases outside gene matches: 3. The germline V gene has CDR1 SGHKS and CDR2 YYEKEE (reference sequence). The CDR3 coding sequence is TGTGCCAGCAGCTTGGGGTCGGGAGGAGAGACCCAGTACTTC. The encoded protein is CASSLGSGGETQYF.

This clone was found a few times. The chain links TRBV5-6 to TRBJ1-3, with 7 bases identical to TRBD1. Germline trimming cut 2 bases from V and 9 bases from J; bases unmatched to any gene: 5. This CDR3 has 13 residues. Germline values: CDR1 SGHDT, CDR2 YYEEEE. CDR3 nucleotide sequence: TGTGCCAGCAGCTTTGACAGGGAAGGCACCATATATTTT. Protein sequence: CASSFDREGTIYF.

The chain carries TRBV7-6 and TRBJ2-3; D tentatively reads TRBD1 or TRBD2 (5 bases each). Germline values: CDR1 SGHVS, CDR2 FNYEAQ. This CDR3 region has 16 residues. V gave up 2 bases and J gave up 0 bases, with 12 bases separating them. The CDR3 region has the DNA TGTGCCAGCAGCTTAAGGGACCCACCTAGCACAGATACGCAGTATTTT. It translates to CASSLRDPPSTDTQYF. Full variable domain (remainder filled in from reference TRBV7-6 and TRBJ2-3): GAGVSQSPRYKVTKRGQDVALRCDPISGHVSLYWYRQALGQGPEFLTYFNYEAQQDKSGLPNDRFSAERPEGSISTLTIQRTEQRDSAMYRCASSLRDPPSTDTQYFGPGTRLTVL.

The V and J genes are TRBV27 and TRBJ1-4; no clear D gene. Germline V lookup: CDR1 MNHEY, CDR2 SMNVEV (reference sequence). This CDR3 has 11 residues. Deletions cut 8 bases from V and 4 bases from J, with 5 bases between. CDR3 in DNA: TGTGCCAGCGGAAATAATGAAAAACTGTTTTTT. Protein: CASGNNEKLFF.